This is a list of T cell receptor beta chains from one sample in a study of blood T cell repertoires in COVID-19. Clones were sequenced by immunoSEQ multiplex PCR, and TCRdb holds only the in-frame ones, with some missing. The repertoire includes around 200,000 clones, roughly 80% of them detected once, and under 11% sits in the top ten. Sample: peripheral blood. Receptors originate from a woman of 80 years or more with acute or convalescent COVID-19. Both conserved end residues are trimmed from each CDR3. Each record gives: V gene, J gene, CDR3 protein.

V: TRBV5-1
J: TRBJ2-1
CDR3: ASSLAVLADSYNEQF

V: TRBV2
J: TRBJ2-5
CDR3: ASSPLGQGAGETQY

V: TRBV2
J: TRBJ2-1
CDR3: ASSERGGQYNEQF

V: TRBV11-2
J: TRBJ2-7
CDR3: ASSLDFAGAPYEQY

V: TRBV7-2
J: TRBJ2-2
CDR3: ASSLAGGANTGELF

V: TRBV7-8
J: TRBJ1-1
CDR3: ASSHRHAGGTEAF

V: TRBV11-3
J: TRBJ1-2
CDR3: ASSLGSQSYGYT

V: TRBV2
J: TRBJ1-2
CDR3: ASSGIAGGYT

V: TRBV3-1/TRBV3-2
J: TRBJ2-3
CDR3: ASSQDVADSTDTQY

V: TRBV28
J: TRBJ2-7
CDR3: ASRKRQGPYEQY

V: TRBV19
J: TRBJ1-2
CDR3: ASSRYGTGSSYGYT

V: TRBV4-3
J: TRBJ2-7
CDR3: ASSQFVLDSYEQY

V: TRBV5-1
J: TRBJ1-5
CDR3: ASSWGGGNQPQH

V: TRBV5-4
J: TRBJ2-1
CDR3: ASRRALAGGPNEQF

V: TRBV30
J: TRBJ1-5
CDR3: AWSVQGNQPQH

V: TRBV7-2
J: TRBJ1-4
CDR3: ASSLEGRGREKLF

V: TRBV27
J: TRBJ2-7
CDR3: ASSPLGNEQY

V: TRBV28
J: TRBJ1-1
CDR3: ASSSPSQGAGTEAF

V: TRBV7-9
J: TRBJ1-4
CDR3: ASSRGTENEKLF

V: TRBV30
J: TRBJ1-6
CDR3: AWSTGGGEISPLH

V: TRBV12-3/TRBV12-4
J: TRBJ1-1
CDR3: ASNTGGWSEAF

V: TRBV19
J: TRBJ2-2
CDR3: ASNGQGGLAGELF

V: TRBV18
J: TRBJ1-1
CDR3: ASSPTLRRDTEAF

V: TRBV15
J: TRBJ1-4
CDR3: ATSRVQGGTTNEKLF

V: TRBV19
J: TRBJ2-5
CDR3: ASSPGRETQY

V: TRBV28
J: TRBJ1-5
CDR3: ASSLGAGFRQPQH

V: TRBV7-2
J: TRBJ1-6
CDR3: ASSLGGQGNSPLH

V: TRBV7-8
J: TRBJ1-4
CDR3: ASRQGVSANEKLF

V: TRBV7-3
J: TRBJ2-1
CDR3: ASSLGAYSYNEQF

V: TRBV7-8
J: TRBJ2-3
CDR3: ASSGLAGGPLEDTQY

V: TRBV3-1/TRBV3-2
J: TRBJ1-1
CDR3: ASSQTGNTEAF

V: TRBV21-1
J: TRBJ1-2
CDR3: ASNLERSANYGYT

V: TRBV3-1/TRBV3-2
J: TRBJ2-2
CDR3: ASSQVLAGGNTGELF

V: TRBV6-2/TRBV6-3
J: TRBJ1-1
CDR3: ASSYWAGRTNTEAF

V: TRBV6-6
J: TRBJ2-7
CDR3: ASSYSEGGPEQY

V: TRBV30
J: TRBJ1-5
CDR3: AWSGVTPGTGRNQPQH

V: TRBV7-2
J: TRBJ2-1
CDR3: ASSLTVGVNEQF

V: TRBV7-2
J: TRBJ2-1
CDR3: ASSRVPRNEQF

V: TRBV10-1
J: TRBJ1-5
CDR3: AILRDRGDQPQH

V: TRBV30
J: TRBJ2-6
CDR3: AWSVPVTSGANVLT

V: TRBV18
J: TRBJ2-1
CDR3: ASSRSGSGYNEQF

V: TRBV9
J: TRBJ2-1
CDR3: ASSTGLAGGPPSYNEQF

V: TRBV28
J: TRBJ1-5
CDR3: ASSPPGVYQPQH

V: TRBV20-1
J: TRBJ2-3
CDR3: SASTGLAGGLDTQY

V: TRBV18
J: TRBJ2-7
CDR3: ASSPLAGTYEQY

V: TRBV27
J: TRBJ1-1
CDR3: ASSFRRVNTEAF

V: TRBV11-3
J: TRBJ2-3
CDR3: ASSAAGGRPDTQY

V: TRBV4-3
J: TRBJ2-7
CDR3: ASSQDAGTGPYEQY

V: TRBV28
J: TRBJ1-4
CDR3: ASSLAQENEKLF

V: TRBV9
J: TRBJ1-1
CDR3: ASSPREGTTMNTEAF

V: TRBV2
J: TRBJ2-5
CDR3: ASRPGLRETQY